The 7 T cell receptor beta chains in this list originate from one sample, sequenced in a study of cytomegalovirus exposure and HLA in healthy donors. The primer mix had 60 Vbeta and 13 Jbeta primers. Assay: immunoSEQ multiplex PCR; the TCRdb copy retains only in-frame clones and omits some. The sample consists of around 99,000 clones, around 77% of them appearing once. The sequenced material came from PBMCs. Receptors originate from a man aged 35 to 55 in good health and CMV-seronegative.

The rearrangement links TRBV25-1 to TRBJ1-4; 8 bases map to TRBD1. Germline values: CDR1 MGHDK, CDR2 SYGVNS. After removal of 7 bases from V and 6 bases from J, the junction contained 4 bases not matched to a gene. The CDR3 loop spans 13 amino acids. The CDR3 bases are TGTGCCAGCAACGCGGACAGGGATGAAAAACTGTTTTTT. Translation gives CASNADRDEKLFF.

J is TRBJ1-5 and V is TRBV4-1; D is unclear. The CDR3 is 16 residues long. Trimming took 0 bases from V and 4 from J, leaving 13 bases between them. Germline-derived CDR1 and CDR2 are MGHRA and YSYEKL. The DNA for the CDR3 is TGCGCCAGCAGCCAAGACCCGGGGAATATGAATCAGCCCCAGCATTTT. This sequence encodes CASSQDPGNMNQPQHF.

The chain has TRBV5-4 and TRBJ1-6, with D perhaps matching TRBD1 (6 bases). V lost 0 bases and J 9 bases, leaving 13 bases between the germline ends. CDR3 length: 15 amino acids. Germline V CDR1 and CDR2: SGHNT, YYREEE (reference sequence). The CDR3 loop reads CASSLADRKSSPLHF. The CDR3 DNA is TGTGCCAGCAGCTTGGCGGACAGAAAAAGTTCACCCCTCCACTTT. Filled out from reference TRBV5-4 and TRBJ1-6, the complete variable domain reads ETGVTQSPTHLIKTRGQQVTLRCSSQSGHNTVSWYQQALGQGPQFIFQYYREEENGRGNFPPRFSGLQFPNYSSELNVNALELDDSALYLCASSLADRKSSPLHFGNGTRLTVT.

This rearrangement joins TRBV5-1 to TRBJ2-5, with D perhaps TRBD2 (6 bases). V lost 0 bases to trimming and J lost 5 bases, with 14 bases between them. Looked up from germline, CDR1 is SGHRS and CDR2 is YFSETQ. The CDR3 loop spans 15 amino acids. CDR3 bases: TGCGCCAGCAGCTTGGATTCCGGGAGCTACGAGACCCAGTACTTC. Protein: CASSLDSGSYETQYF.

The chain has TRBV7-9 and TRBJ2-7; TRBD2 aligns across 12 bases. The CDR3 runs 16 residues. The germline V gene encodes CDR1 SEHNR and CDR2 FQNEAQ (reference sequence). V lost 4 bases to trimming and J lost 0 bases; unmatched junction nucleotides: 4. This chain's CDR3 is CASSSQTSGSSYEQYF. In DNA form, the CDR3 reads TGTGCCAGCAGCTCTCAGACTAGCGGGAGCTCCTACGAGCAGTACTTC.

The chain joins TRBV5-4 to TRBJ2-3; D is undetermined. This CDR3 contains 14 residues. CDR1 is SGHNT, CDR2 YYREEE, per germline (reference sequence). V lost 2 bases to trimming and J lost 4 bases, with 11 bases between them. The chain's CDR3 is CASSLPSVPDTQYF. DNA for the CDR3: TGTGCCAGCAGCTTACCATCGGTCCCAGATACGCAGTATTTT.

This clone was detected only a few times. V is TRBV2 and J is TRBJ2-7; 9 nucleotides line up with TRBD1. The trim removed 4 bases at V and 6 bases at J, leaving 25 bases unmatched. The CDR3 sequence is 20 residues long. Germline lookup yields CDR1 SNHLY and CDR2 FYNNEI. The CDR3 nucleotides are TGTGCCAGCAGTGTTTTTTTAATTTGGGGCGATACCGGGACAGGGCCCGAGCAGTACTTC. Encoded protein: CASSVFLIWGDTGTGPEQYF.